This TCR beta chain comes out of a study of CD8+CD57+ T cells in acquired aplastic anemia. Looking at the study overall: CD4+ and CD8+ cells, once sorted, gave DNA averaging around 3.2 ug.

The study's findings and limits: About 27 CD8+ CDR3 sequences were shared between patients and controls. The study found no significant CD8+ Simpson's diversity difference between patients and controls.

Genomic DNA acted as the template from which TCR beta VDJ combination and CDR3 sequence profiling were carried out. Via MiXCR, TCRdb re-called the reads, giving one row per CDR3 protein. The sample carries about 160,000 distinct CDR3 sequences, about 70% recorded once. Note on this clonotype: Its antigen is currently unknown.

Patients picked for sequencing had shown CD8+CD57+ cell expansion detected by flow cytometry. Untreated patients provided the blood samples, with no therapy given before sampling. Trimming removed 3 bases at V and 4 bases at J, with 9 bases between. Germline V gene lookup returns CDR1 SGHRS and CDR2 YFSETQ. The CDR3 is 13 residues long. This sequence originates from a human donor with aplastic anemia. The gene calls are TRBV5-1 and TRBJ2-3, with unresolved D. Sequencing was performed on sorted CD4+, CD8+, or CD8+CD57+ T cells (not recorded which) from PBMCs. CDR3 in amino acids: CASSSRYPDTQYF. The CDR3 DNA reads as TGCGCCAGCAGCTCCCGGTACCCAGATACGCAGTATTTT.